This TCR beta chain was recorded in a study of blood T cell repertoires in COVID-19. Study-level background: COVID-19 samples, acute and convalescent, were from the United States, Italy and Spain. T cells, B-cell-depleted T cells, or PBMCs supplied cDNA or gDNA.

This clone occurred once. In the original processing: Reference gene primer amplification in the assay estimated nucleated cell counts. The table came from immunoSEQ multiplex PCR; TCRdb's copy has only in-frame clones and leaves some out. The V and J calls and the clone size are those of that table, but D and trimming were determined from the DNA. The sample lists hundreds of thousands of clones; 83% were seen once. The germline gives CDR1 MGHDK, CDR2 SYGVNS. The length of the CDR3 is 15 residues. V trimming: 6 bases; J trimming: 8 bases; junction bases outside the gene matches: 11. The chain couples TRBV25-1 to TRBJ2-5; 11 nucleotides match TRBD1. The sequence derives from a woman aged 45-65 years with acute or convalescent COVID-19. Material for sequencing was peripheral blood. The CDR3 bases are TGTGCCAGCAGCCCCCGCTCCGGGACAGGGGGAACCCAGTACTTC. Translated, it gives CASSPRSGTGGTQYF.